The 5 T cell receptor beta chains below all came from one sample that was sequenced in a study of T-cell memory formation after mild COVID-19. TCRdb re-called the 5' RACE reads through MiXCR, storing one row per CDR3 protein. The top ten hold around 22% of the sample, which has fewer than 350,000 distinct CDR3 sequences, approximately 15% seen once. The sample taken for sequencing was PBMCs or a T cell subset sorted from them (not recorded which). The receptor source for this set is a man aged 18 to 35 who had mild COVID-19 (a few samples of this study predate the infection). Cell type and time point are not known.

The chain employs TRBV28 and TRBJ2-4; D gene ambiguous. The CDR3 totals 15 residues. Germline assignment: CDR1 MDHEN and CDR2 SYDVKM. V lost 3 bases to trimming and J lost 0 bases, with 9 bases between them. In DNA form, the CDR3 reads TGTGCCAGCAGTTTTAACCGTCTAGCCAAAAACATTCAGTACTTC. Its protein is CASSFNRLAKNIQYF.

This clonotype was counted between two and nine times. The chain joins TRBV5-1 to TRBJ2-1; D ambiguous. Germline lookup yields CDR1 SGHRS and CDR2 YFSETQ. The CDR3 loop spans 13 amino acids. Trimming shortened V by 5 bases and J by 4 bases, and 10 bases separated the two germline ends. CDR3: CASRAVDYNEQFF. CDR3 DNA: TGCGCCAGCAGGGCGGTCGATTACAATGAGCAGTTCTTC.

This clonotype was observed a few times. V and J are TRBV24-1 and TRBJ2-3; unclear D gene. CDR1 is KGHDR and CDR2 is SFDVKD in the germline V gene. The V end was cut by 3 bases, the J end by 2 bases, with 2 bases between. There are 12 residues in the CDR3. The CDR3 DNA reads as TGTGCCACCAGTGATCACACAGATACGCAGTATTTT. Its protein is CATSDHTDTQYF.

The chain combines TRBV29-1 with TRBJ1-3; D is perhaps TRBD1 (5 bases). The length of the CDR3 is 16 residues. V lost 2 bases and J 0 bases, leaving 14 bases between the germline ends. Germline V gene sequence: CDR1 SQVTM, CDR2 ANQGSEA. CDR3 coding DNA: TGCAGCGTTGAAATCAGGGTCGCCCCCTCTGGAAACACCATATATTTT. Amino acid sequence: CSVEIRVAPSGNTIYF.

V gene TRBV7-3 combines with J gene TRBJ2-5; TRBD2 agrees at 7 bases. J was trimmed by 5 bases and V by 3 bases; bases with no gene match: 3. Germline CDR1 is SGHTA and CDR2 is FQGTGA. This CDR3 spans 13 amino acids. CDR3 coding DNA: TGTGCCAGCAGCTTCGGTAGCGGGGAGACCCAGTACTTC. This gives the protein CASSFGSGETQYF.